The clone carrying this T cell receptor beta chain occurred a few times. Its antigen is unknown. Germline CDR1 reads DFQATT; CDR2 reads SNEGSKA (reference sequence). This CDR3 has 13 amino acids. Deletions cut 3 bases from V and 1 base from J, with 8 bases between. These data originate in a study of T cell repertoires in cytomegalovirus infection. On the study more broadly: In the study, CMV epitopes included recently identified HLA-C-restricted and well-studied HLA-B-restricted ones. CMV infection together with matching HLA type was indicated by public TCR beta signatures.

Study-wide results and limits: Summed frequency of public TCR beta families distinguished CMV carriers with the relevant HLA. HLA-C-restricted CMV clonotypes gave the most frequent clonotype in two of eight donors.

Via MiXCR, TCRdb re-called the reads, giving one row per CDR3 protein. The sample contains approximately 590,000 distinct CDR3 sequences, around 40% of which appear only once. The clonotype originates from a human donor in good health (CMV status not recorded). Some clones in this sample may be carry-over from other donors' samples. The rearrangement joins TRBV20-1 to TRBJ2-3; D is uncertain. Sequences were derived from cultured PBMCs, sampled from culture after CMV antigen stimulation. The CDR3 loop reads CSASRQGTDTQYF. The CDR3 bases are TGCAGTGCTAGTAGGCAGGGCACAGATACGCAGTATTTT.